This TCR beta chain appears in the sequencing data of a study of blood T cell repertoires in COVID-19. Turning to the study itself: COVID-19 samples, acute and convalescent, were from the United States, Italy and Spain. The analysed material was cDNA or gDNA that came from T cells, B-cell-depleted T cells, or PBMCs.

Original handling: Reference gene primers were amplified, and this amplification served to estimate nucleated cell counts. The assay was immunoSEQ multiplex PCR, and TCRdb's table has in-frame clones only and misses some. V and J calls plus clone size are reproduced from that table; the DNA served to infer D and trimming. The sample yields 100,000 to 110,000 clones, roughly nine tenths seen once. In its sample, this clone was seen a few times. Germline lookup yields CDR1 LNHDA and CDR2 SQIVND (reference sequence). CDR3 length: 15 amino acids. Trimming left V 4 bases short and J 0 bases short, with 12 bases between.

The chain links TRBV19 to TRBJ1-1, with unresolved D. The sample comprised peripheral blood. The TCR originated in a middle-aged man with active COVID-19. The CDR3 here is CASSKGARLNTEAFF. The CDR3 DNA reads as TGTGCCAGTAGTAAAGGAGCGAGATTGAACACTGAAGCTTTCTTT. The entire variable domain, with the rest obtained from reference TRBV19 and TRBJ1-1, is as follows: DGGITQSPKYLFRKEGQNVTLSCEQNLNHDAMYWYRQDPGQGLRLIYYSQIVNDFQKGDIAEGYSVSREKKESFPLTVTSAQKNPTAFYLCASSKGARLNTEAFFGQGTRLTVV.